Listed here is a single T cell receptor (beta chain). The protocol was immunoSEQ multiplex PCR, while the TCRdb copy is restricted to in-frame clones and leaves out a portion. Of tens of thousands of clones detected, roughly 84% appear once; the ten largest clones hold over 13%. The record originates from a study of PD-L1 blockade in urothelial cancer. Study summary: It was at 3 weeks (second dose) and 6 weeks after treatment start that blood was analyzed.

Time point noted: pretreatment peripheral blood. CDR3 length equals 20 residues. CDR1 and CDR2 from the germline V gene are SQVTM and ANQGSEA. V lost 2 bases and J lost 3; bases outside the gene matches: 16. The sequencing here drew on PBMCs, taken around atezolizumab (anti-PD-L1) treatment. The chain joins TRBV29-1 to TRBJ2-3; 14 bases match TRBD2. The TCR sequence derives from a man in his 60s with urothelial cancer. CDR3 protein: CSVEKRTGRLAGGRTDTQYF. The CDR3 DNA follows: TGCAGCGTTGAAAAACGGACAGGGAGACTAGCGGGGGGGCGAACAGATACGCAGTATTTT.